A single T cell receptor (beta chain) is shown here with its context. Its antigen is as yet unknown. Sequencing was performed with immunoSEQ multiplex PCR; in TCRdb, only in-frame clones are kept and a portion is missing. Among 150,000 or so clones, approximately 87% were seen once, and the ten largest hold 5.5% to 6%. This record comes from a study of T cell responses to AZD1222 COVID-19 vaccine. Findings and caveats of the study: Receipt of two AZD1222 doses was followed by a rise in Spike-specific TCR breadth and depth. Across the whole spike, CD4 TCRs peaked at regions 160-218 and 743-854. White British ancestry dominated among donors, who included more females, and clonal diversity was possibly underestimated.

Germline-derived CDR1 and CDR2 are MNHEY and SMNVEV (reference sequence). The CDR3 has 12 residues. V lost 1 base, J lost 7 bases, and 5 bases lay in between. This receptor was taken from an adult in good health. This sample comprised peripheral blood, obtained on day 0 of MenACWY control vaccination. The gene calls are TRBV27 and TRBJ2-1, with D uncertain. The DNA of the CDR3 is TGTGCCAGCAGTTTATACGGGAATGAGCAGTTCTTC. This sequence encodes CASSLYGNEQFF.